The 21 T cell receptor beta chains given below trace back to one sample, sequenced in a study of blood T cell repertoires in COVID-19 (dated by TCRdb to the early 2020s). The library was made by the immunoSEQ multiplex PCR assay. Drawn from immuneACCESS, this table holds only the in-frame rearrangements with V and J called that TCRdb kept. Clones are partly lost; checked studies trace under half to an unresolved V gene and leave the rest unexplained. This sample lists 300,000 to 450,000 clones; roughly 85% were detected once. The top ten hold 3.5% to 4% of the sample. Sequencing was carried out using peripheral blood. These receptors were obtained from a woman in her late teens or twenties with acute or convalescent COVID-19.

The chain has TRBV19 and TRBJ2-5, with 7 bases matching TRBD1. CDR1 is LNHDA and CDR2 is SQIVND in the germline V gene (reference sequence). V lost 5 bases and J lost 5; bases outside the gene matches: 11. The length of the CDR3 is 15 residues. The CDR3 sequence is CASSPFDRAWETQYF. CDR3 DNA: TGTGCCAGTAGTCCCTTCGACAGGGCATGGGAGACCCAGTACTTC.

The chain employs TRBV3-1 (or the pseudogene TRBV3-2) and TRBJ1-4; D gene uncertain. This CDR3 contains 14 residues. Germline assignment: CDR1 LGHDT and CDR2 YNNKEL (reference sequence). Trimming took off 4 bases at V and 5 bases at J, with 11 bases between the two ends. For the CDR3, the DNA is TGTGCCAGCAGCCCCCTTATAGCGAATGAAAAACTGTTTTTT. Translating gives CASSPLIANEKLFF.

V usage is TRBV10-3 and J usage is TRBJ1-1, with a tentative D call TRBD1 (5 bases). Trimming removed 2 bases from V and 6 bases from J, with 7 bases in between. Per the germline V gene, CDR1 is ENHRY and CDR2 is SYGVKD. CDR3 size: 12 residues. In DNA form, the CDR3 reads TGTGCCATCAGTGAGCCGGGGGCTGAAGCTTTCTTT. It specifies CAISEPGAEAFF.

The chain combines TRBV28 with TRBJ2-6; D may be TRBD1 (6 bases). Germline values: CDR1 MDHEN, CDR2 SYDVKM. V lost 4 bases and J lost 2, with 15 bases in between. The CDR3 loop spans 17 amino acids. The CDR3 reads CASSSTGNRAGANVLTF. The CDR3 region has the DNA TGTGCCAGCAGTTCCACAGGGAATCGAGCTGGGGCCAACGTCCTGACTTTC.

This clone has just one count. The rearrangement links TRBV3-1 (or the pseudogene TRBV3-2) to TRBJ2-3; 8 bases map to TRBD2. Germline V lookup: CDR1 LGHDT, CDR2 YNNKEL (reference sequence). This CDR3 has 16 amino acids. V dropped 4 bases and J dropped 2; count of bases not matched to a gene: 8. CDR3: CASSRISGGTTDTQYF. The CDR3 DNA follows: TGTGCCAGCAGCCGTATTTCGGGGGGGACCACAGATACGCAGTATTTT.

This sequence joins TRBV5-1 and TRBJ1-1; D perhaps matches TRBD1 (6 bases). CDR3 size: 16 residues. Germline V gene data show CDR1 as SGHRS and CDR2 as YFSETQ. Trimming took 1 base from V and 4 from J, leaving 17 bases between them. In nucleotides, the CDR3 is TGCGCCAGCAGCTTGACGGGGGGCGGTTTGGTCACTGAAGCTTTCTTT. The encoded protein is CASSLTGGGLVTEAFF.

J is TRBJ2-1 and V is TRBV29-1; 9 nucleotides align to TRBD2. Germline assignment: CDR1 SQVTM and CDR2 ANQGSEA. The CDR3 has 13 amino acids. Trimming at V came to 3 bases and at J to 8 bases, leaving 5 bases not matched to a gene. The CDR3 sequence is CSVDAGGPDEQFF. CDR3 bases: TGCAGCGTTGATGCGGGAGGGCCTGATGAGCAGTTCTTC.

The V gene is TRBV5-3, the J gene TRBJ2-1; 9 bases agree with TRBD2. TRBV5-3 is recorded as an ORF, its role being uncertain. The CDR3 runs to 15 residues. V shed 5 bases and J 10 bases; nucleotides not matched to a gene: 13. The CDR3 sequence: CARRPAGGVIWEQFF. The CDR3 coding sequence is TGTGCCAGAAGACCAGCGGGGGGAGTAATTTGGGAGCAGTTCTTC.

The rearrangement joins TRBV30 to TRBJ2-6; a possible D gene is TRBD2 (5 bases). The CDR3 is made up of 13 amino acids. The V gene's germline CDR1 is GTSNPN and CDR2 SVGIG (reference sequence). With 5 bases removed from V and 6 bases from J, the gap between germline ends came to 11 bases. The CDR3: CAWALEVANVLTF. The CDR3 region has the DNA TGTGCCTGGGCGTTGGAGGTGGCCAACGTCCTGACTTTC.

The chain couples TRBV28 to TRBJ1-2; D perhaps matches TRBD1 (5 bases). The CDR3 length is 13 residues. The ends were cut back, 3 bases at V and 8 bases at J, with 13 bases in the middle. Germline V CDR1 and CDR2: MDHEN, SYDVKM. The chain's CDR3 is CASSFTWTLGYTF. The CDR3 DNA is TGTGCCAGCAGTTTTACGTGGACATTGGGCTACACCTTC.

The rearrangement uses TRBV5-1 and TRBJ1-2, with 11 bases aligning to TRBD1. Per the germline V gene, CDR1 is SGHRS and CDR2 is YFSETQ. After removal of 7 bases from V and 6 bases from J, the junction contained 14 bases not matched to a gene. The CDR3 has 16 residues. CDR3 DNA: TGCGCCAGCCGGACCGGGGACAGGGGGTTTTTCGATGGCTACACCTTC. Amino acid sequence: CASRTGDRGFFDGYTF.

V usage is TRBV27 and J usage is TRBJ2-3, with D hard to call. Trimming left V 2 bases short and J 0 bases short, with 9 bases between. The germline V gene has CDR1 MNHEY and CDR2 SMNVEV (reference sequence). This CDR3 has 15 amino acids. The DNA of the CDR3 is TGTGCCAGCAGTTTAGGCAGGTTCAGCACAGATACGCAGTATTTT. It codes for CASSLGRFSTDTQYF.

This clone appeared a single time. As DNA, the CDR3 is TGTGCCATCAGTGGCTCTCTAGCGCAAACAGATACGCAGTATTTT. It codes for CAISGSLAQTDTQYF. The chain recombines TRBV10-3 with TRBJ2-3; maybe TRBD2 (6 bases). The CDR3 spans 15 residues. CDR1 ENHRY and CDR2 SYGVKD come from the germline V gene. V was clipped by 4 bases and J by 3 bases, with 14 bases between them.

The table lists this clone with a few counts. This same CDR3 is encoded by further DNA sequences in the sample. The J gene is TRBJ1-1, the V gene TRBV6-5; no reliable D call. Germline lookup yields CDR1 MNHEY and CDR2 SVGAGI. The germline V and J ends were trimmed by 0 bases and 2 bases, with 7 bases remaining between them. The CDR3 loop spans 14 amino acids. In DNA, the CDR3 is TGTGCCAGCAGTTACTCCCGGGGAAACACTGAAGCTTTCTTT. Its translation is CASSYSRGNTEAFF.

As DNA, the CDR3 is TGTGCCATCAGTGGGGCGGGCTATGGCTACACCTTC. This encodes CAISGAGYGYTF. This chain links TRBV10-3 with TRBJ1-2; the D is unclear. V was trimmed by 4 bases and J by 4 bases, leaving 7 bases between them. The CDR3 is 12 amino acids. CDR1 is ENHRY, CDR2 SYGVKD, per germline.

This sequence joins TRBV19 and TRBJ2-3, with TRBD1 identical over 8 bases. This CDR3 has 14 residues. The V gene end was trimmed by 7 bases and the J gene end by 1 base; junction bases not matched to a gene: 4. Germline assignment: CDR1 LNHDA and CDR2 SQIVND (reference sequence). The CDR3 sequence: CASNSDRGTDTQYF. For the CDR3, the DNA is TGTGCCAGTAACTCGGACAGGGGCACAGATACGCAGTATTTT.

V is TRBV24-1 and J is TRBJ2-3; TRBD2 might be the D (6 bases). This CDR3 is 13 amino acids long. Germline assignment: CDR1 KGHDR and CDR2 SFDVKD. V was shortened by 6 bases and J by 0 bases, with 6 bases between the two germline ends. Here the CDR3 DNA reads TGTGCCACCAGTAGCGGGAGCACAGATACGCAGTATTTT. It encodes CATSSGSTDTQYF.

The rearrangement joins TRBV5-1 to TRBJ1-2, with 8 bases identical to TRBD1. From germline, CDR1 is SGHRS and CDR2 YFSETQ. This CDR3 has 20 amino acids. V trimming: 0 bases; J trimming: 6 bases; junction bases outside the gene matches: 22. CDR3 bases: TGCGCCAGCAGCTTGGCGTTATCCATTAGCAGGGGGCCCGATGGGCATGGCTACACCTTC. Protein sequence: CASSLALSISRGPDGHGYTF.

This chain joins TRBV6-4 and TRBJ2-5, with D possibly being TRBD1 (5 bases). The CDR3 totals 15 residues. V lost 2 bases and J lost 5, with 15 bases in between. Germline CDR1 and CDR2: MRHNA and SNTAGT. CDR3 sequence reads: CASSDADGSGETQYF. The CDR3, as DNA: TGTGCCAGCAGTGACGCGGACGGATCAGGGGAGACCCAGTACTTC.

The chain joins TRBV30 to TRBJ2-1; D is unresolved. V lost 6 bases and J 8 bases, leaving 17 bases between the germline ends. Germline CDR1 GTSNPN, CDR2 SVGIG (reference sequence). The CDR3 has 13 residues. Here the CDR3 reads CACKSFFRDEQFF. CDR3 DNA sequence: TGTGCCTGTAAAAGTTTTTTCCGCGATGAGCAGTTCTTC.

V gene TRBV9 combines with J gene TRBJ1-1, with D possibly TRBD1 on 5 matching bases. The germline V and J ends were trimmed by 3 bases and 6 bases, with 12 bases remaining between them. There are 13 residues in the CDR3. Germline lookup yields CDR1 SGDLS and CDR2 YYNGEE. This CDR3 is CASSGPGGPEAFF. DNA of the CDR3: TGTGCCAGCAGCGGACCGGGGGGTCCTGAAGCTTTCTTT.